Following are 21 T cell receptor beta chains from one sample sequenced in a study of cytomegalovirus exposure and HLA in healthy donors. A multiplex PCR was run with 60 Vbeta primers and 13 Jbeta primers. This table comes from immunoSEQ multiplex PCR, and its TCRdb copy is limited to in-frame clones, with some not included. Among tens of thousands of clones listed, 75% to 85% were seen once. Sequencing was done on a sample of PBMCs. The receptors come from a woman aged 25 to 39 in good health and CMV-seronegative.

This clone was seen more than once but under ten times. The CDR3 sequence: CASSEALHLSGNTIYF. The CDR3 DNA reads TGTGCCAGCAGTGAAGCACTACACCTCTCTGGAAACACCATATATTTT. The chain uses TRBV6-1 and TRBJ1-3; D unresolved. V dropped 0 bases and J dropped 0 bases, with 9 bases sitting between them. Germline V lookup: CDR1 MNHNS, CDR2 SASEGT. This CDR3 region has 16 residues.

This sequence joins TRBV2 and TRBJ1-5; tentative D call: TRBD1 (6 bases). The CDR3 length is 15 residues. The V end was cut by 1 base, the J end by 4 bases, with 11 bases between. Germline CDR1 reads SNHLY; CDR2 reads FYNNEI. The chain's CDR3 is CASSEEEGGNQPQHF. For the CDR3, the DNA is TGTGCCAGCAGTGAAGAAGAAGGGGGAAATCAGCCCCAGCATTTT.

This clone was recorded only once. The gene calls are TRBV5-1 and TRBJ2-5; D might be TRBD2 (6 bases). Germline V gene sequence: CDR1 SGHRS, CDR2 YFSETQ. The CDR3 is 15 amino acids. The ends were cut back, 5 bases at V and 3 bases at J, with 17 bases in the middle. Here the CDR3 reads CASSTAGTPEETQYF. The DNA for the CDR3 is TGCGCCAGCAGTACGGCCGGGACTCCCGAAGAGACCCAGTACTTC.

The rearrangement uses TRBV5-1 and TRBJ2-7; weak D call: TRBD1 (7 bases). V was clipped by 10 bases and J by 4 bases, with 21 bases between them. Germline V gene sequence: CDR1 SGHRS, CDR2 YFSETQ. The CDR3 totals 14 residues. CDR3 region: CASTLGRGVYEQYF. CDR3 coding DNA: TGCGCCTCCACTCTCGGCAGGGGGGTGTACGAGCAGTACTTC.

The rearrangement links TRBV28 to TRBJ1-5; perhaps TRBD1 as D (5 bases). From germline, CDR1 is MDHEN and CDR2 SYDVKM. V lost 7 bases and J 1 base, leaving 20 bases between the germline ends. The length of the CDR3 is 17 residues. The DNA for the CDR3 is TGTGCCAGCACCATGGAGGAGGGGTGGGGGAGCAATCAGCCCCAGCATTTT. This encodes CASTMEEGWGSNQPQHF.

Notes on this clone: The junction does not match germline at one end; this may be a read error. The chain recombines TRBV7-7 with TRBJ2-7; weak D call: TRBD2 (5 bases). Germline-derived CDR1 and CDR2 are SSHAT and FNYEAQ (reference sequence). This CDR3 has 14 amino acids. CDR3 nucleotides: TGTGCTAGCAGCGTGGACTCTGGTTCCTACGAGCAGTACTTC. It encodes CASSVDSGSYEQYF.

The chain couples TRBV30 to TRBJ2-2; 7 bases are shared with TRBD1. This CDR3 comprises 13 residues. The trim removed 6 bases at V and 9 bases at J, leaving 10 bases unmatched. CDR1 GTSNPN and CDR2 SVGIG come from the germline V gene (reference sequence). The CDR3 region is CACPGQRGRELFF. For the CDR3, the DNA is TGTGCCTGCCCGGGACAGAGAGGCCGGGAGCTGTTTTTT.

This clone was recorded once. The J gene is TRBJ1-5, the V gene TRBV19; 10 nucleotides agree with TRBD1. CDR1 and CDR2 from the germline V gene are LNHDA and SQIVND (reference sequence). The CDR3 consists of 18 residues. With V trimmed by 7 bases and J by 1 base, 13 bases remained unmatched. CDR3 region: CASTSPGQGILSNQPQHF. CDR3 DNA sequence: TGTGCCAGTACCTCGCCGGGACAGGGGATACTAAGCAATCAGCCCCAGCATTTT.

The chain links TRBV10-3 to TRBJ1-5; the match to TRBD1 covers 7 bases. From germline, CDR1 is ENHRY and CDR2 SYGVKD. V lost 10 bases, J lost 0 bases, and 6 bases stayed unmatched. There are 14 residues in the CDR3. The CDR3 region has the DNA TGTGCCACCCTGGGACAGAATAGCAATCAGCCCCAGCATTTT. Residues: CATLGQNSNQPQHF.

This clone was seen more than once but under ten times. This chain uses TRBV19 with TRBJ2-7; D uncertain. Germline assignment: CDR1 LNHDA and CDR2 SQIVND (reference sequence). Trimming shortened V by 5 bases and J by 0 bases, and 8 bases separated the two germline ends. CDR3 length: 13 amino acids. The chain's CDR3 is CASSLPPSYEQYF. The CDR3 DNA sequence: TGTGCCAGTAGTCTTCCCCCCTCCTACGAGCAGTACTTC.

The chain joins TRBV14 to TRBJ2-5, with 11 bases identical to TRBD2. The V and J ends lost 5 bases and 4 bases, in that order; junction bases with no gene match: 6. The CDR3 runs to 15 residues. Germline-derived CDR1 and CDR2 are SGHDN and FVKESK. In DNA form, the CDR3 reads TGTGCCAGCAGCTATCGCGGACTAGCGGGAGAGACCCAGTACTTC. It translates to CASSYRGLAGETQYF.

The chain couples TRBV29-1 to TRBJ1-1; 9 bases are a match to TRBD1. CDR1 is SQVTM, CDR2 ANQGSEA, per germline. Trimming took 6 bases from V and 0 from J; bases not matched to a gene: 5. This CDR3 has 14 residues. The CDR3 nucleotides read TGCAGCGTGGGGGGACAGGGCATGAACACTGAAGCTTTCTTT. Translated: CSVGGQGMNTEAFF.

The chain has TRBV7-2 and TRBJ2-1, with D possibly matching TRBD2 (6 bases). Trimming shortened V by 3 bases and J by 3 bases, and 12 bases separated the two germline ends. This CDR3 spans 15 amino acids. CDR1 is SGHTA and CDR2 is FQGNSA in the germline V gene. Written as DNA, the CDR3 is TGTGCCAGCAGCTTTGGGGGAGGATTCTACAATGAGCAGTTCTTC. Protein sequence: CASSFGGGFYNEQFF.

The chain combines TRBV5-5 with TRBJ2-2; 8 positions match TRBD1. The junction had 6 bases not matched to a gene; V was cut back by 5 bases and J by 6 bases. The CDR3 runs to 14 residues. Germline V gene sequence: CDR1 SGHKS, CDR2 YYEKEE (reference sequence). CDR3 sequence reads: CASSFPGGPGELFF. The CDR3 DNA reads TGTGCCAGCAGTTTCCCAGGGGGCCCCGGGGAGCTGTTTTTT. The whole variable domain, filled in from reference TRBV5-5 and TRBJ2-2, reads DAGVTQSPTHLIKTRGQQVTLRCSPISGHKSVSWYQQVLGQGPQFIFQYYEKEERGRGNFPDRFSARQFPNYSSELNVNALLLGDSALYLCASSFPGGPGELFFGEGSRLTVL.

This clone was found a few times. This rearrangement joins TRBV10-1 to TRBJ2-3; tentative D call: TRBD2 (6 bases). Germline CDR1 reads WNHNN; CDR2 reads SYGVQD (reference sequence). CDR3 length: 14 residues. Trimming took 8 bases from V and 1 from J, leaving 13 bases between them. Written as DNA, the CDR3 is TGCGCCAGCTCGACTAGTCTGGGCACAGATACGCAGTATTTT. Its translation is CASSTSLGTDTQYF.

The chain employs TRBV5-5 and TRBJ1-2; TRBD1 is a possible D gene (6 bases). Deletions cut 8 bases from V and 0 bases from J, with 8 bases between. The CDR3 contains 12 residues. Germline CDR1 and CDR2: SGHKS and YYEKEE (reference sequence). CDR3 region: CASGQTNYGYTF. The CDR3 DNA reads TGTGCCAGTGGACAGACTAACTATGGCTACACCTTC. Full variable domain (rest looked up from reference TRBV5-5 and TRBJ1-2): DAGVTQSPTHLIKTRGQQVTLRCSPISGHKSVSWYQQVLGQGPQFIFQYYEKEERGRGNFPDRFSARQFPNYSSELNVNALLLGDSALYLCASGQTNYGYTFGSGTRLTVV.

The J gene is TRBJ1-5, the V gene TRBV19; TRBD1 might be the D (6 bases). Germline assignment: CDR1 LNHDA and CDR2 SQIVND (reference sequence). The CDR3 runs 15 residues. V dropped 3 bases and J dropped 4 bases, with 13 bases sitting between them. Here the CDR3 DNA reads TGTGCCAGTAGTATCACTGACAGGTCAAATCAGCCCCAGCATTTT. Encoded protein: CASSITDRSNQPQHF.

The J gene is TRBJ1-4, the V gene TRBV19; possibly TRBD1 for D (5 bases). The CDR3 is made up of 13 amino acids. V lost 5 bases to trimming and J lost 8 bases, with 12 bases between them. The V gene's germline CDR1 is LNHDA and CDR2 SQIVND (reference sequence). CDR3 nucleotide sequence: TGTGCCAGTAGTCCCCGACAGATCGAAAAACTGTTTTTT. Protein sequence: CASSPRQIEKLFF.

The chain links TRBV27 to TRBJ2-3; a possible D gene is TRBD2 (5 bases). The CDR3 spans 14 residues. In germline, CDR1 is MNHEY, CDR2 SMNVEV (reference sequence). V lost 7 bases to trimming and J lost 2 bases, with 13 bases between them. CDR3 region: CASNDGLNTDTQYF. In nucleotides, the CDR3 is TGTGCCAGCAACGACGGACTCAACACAGATACGCAGTATTTT.

To note about this clone: At one end, the junction sequence differs from germline, possibly due to a read error. The V gene is TRBV18, the J gene TRBJ1-1; D unresolved. The germline V gene has CDR1 KGHSH and CDR2 LQKENI. The CDR3 loop spans 13 amino acids. CDR3 sequence reads: CATSPQANTEAFF. CDR3 DNA sequence: TGTGCCACCTCACCGCAGGCGAACACTGAAGCTTTCTTT. Filled out from reference TRBV18 and TRBJ1-1, the complete variable domain reads NAGVMQNPRHLVRRRGQEARLRCSPMKGHSHVYWYRQLPEEGLKFMVYLQKENIIDESGMPKERFSAEFPKEGPSILRIQQVVRGDSAAYFCATSPQANTEAFFGQGTRLTVV.

On this clone itself: The germline gene is not matched at one end of the junction; a read error may be the cause. The J gene is TRBJ1-2, the V gene TRBV2; D gene ambiguous. From germline, CDR1 is SNHLY and CDR2 FYNNEI. The CDR3 spans 12 residues. CDR3 nucleotides: TGTGCCAGCACCAAGGAGGACGCATCTCCTTTTTTC. Translating it yields CASTKEDASPFF.